The sequence of this T cell receptor beta chain was determined in a study of memory CD4+ T cells and cytomegalovirus serostatus. Sequencing used immunoSEQ multiplex PCR; TCRdb keeps in-frame clones, though not all of them. The sample shows about 56,000 clones, roughly 87% of them seen only once. The sort gate was single viable CD3+CD4+CD8-CD45RO+ cells for memory CD4+ T cells. Trimming took 0 bases from V and 0 from J; bases not matched to a gene: 9. Germline lookup yields CDR1 SGHDT and CDR2 YYEEEE. This CDR3 is 19 amino acids long. Study-wide findings and caveats: Repertoires predicted CMV serostatus with median bootstrapped AUC of approximately 0.94. Of approximately 150 reported CMV TCRbeta sequences, roughly 67 were found in memory CD4+ repertoires.

On this clone: Its antigen is not known.

The chain recombines TRBV5-6 with TRBJ1-4, with 9 positions matching TRBD1. This sequence originates from an adult in good health and CMV-seronegative. Sample: memory CD4+ T cells from blood. CDR3 residues: CASSLAIGTGKPTNEKLFF. In DNA form, the CDR3 reads TGTGCCAGCAGCTTGGCCATAGGGACAGGGAAACCAACTAATGAAAAACTGTTTTTT.